This record concerns one TCR beta chain sequence. The CDR3 loop spans 15 amino acids. With 0 bases removed from V and 1 base from J, the gap between germline ends came to 9 bases. Germline V gives CDR1 MNHEY, CDR2 SVGAGI. This specimen comes from a study of cytomegalovirus exposure and HLA in healthy donors. A multiplex PCR was run with 60 Vbeta primers and 13 Jbeta primers. Assay used: immunoSEQ multiplex PCR; TCRdb lists only in-frame clones, some missing. The sample shows 90,000 to 150,000 clones, around 60% of them seen only once. The rearrangement uses TRBV6-5 and TRBJ1-2, with D perhaps TRBD1 (5 bases). The TCR originated in a middle-aged man in good health and CMV-seropositive. The sequencing sample was made of PBMCs. CDR3 coding DNA: TGTGCCAGCAGTTACTCGACAGTCGTTAACTATGGCTACACCTTC. This gives the protein CASSYSTVVNYGYTF.